This TCR beta chain came from a study of T cells in tumors after PD-1 blockade. Trimming cost V 1 base and J 8 bases, with 18 bases left between them. This CDR3 is 16 amino acids long. Germline V gene lookup returns CDR1 MDHEN and CDR2 SYDVKM. The assay was immunoSEQ multiplex PCR, and TCRdb's table has in-frame clones only and misses some. This sample has about 15,000 clones, with roughly 70% found just once. This sample comprised tumor tissue, obtained after anti-PD-1 treatment. The rearrangement uses TRBV28 and TRBJ2-4; D possibly matches TRBD1 or TRBD2 (6 bases each). This TCR was recovered from a human donor with cutaneous squamous cell carcinoma. CDR3 protein: CASSLSDTLRGDIQYF. CDR3 in DNA: TGTGCCAGCAGTTTATCCGATACGTTGAGGGGGGACATTCAGTACTTC.